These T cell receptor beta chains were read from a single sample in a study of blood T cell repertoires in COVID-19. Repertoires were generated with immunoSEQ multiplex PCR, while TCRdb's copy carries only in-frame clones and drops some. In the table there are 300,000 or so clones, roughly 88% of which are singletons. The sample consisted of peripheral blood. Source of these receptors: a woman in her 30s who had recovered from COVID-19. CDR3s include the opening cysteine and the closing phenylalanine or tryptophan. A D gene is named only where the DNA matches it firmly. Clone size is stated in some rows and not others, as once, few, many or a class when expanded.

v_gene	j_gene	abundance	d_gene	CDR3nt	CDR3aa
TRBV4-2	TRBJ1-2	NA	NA	TGTGCCAGCAGCCTTGACGACAGGAACAACTATGGCTACACCTTC	CASSLDDRNNYGYTF
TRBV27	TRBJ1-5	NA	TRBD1	TGTGCCAGCAGTCCGTGGGACAGGGACGATCAGCCCCAGCATTTT	CASSPWDRDDQPQHF
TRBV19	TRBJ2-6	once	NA	TGTGCCAGTAGTTTCGAACGGGGTTCTGGGGCCAACGTCCTGACTTTC	CASSFERGSGANVLTF
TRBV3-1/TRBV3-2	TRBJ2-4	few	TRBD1	TGTGCCAGCAGCCAATGGGACAGCCTTAAAAACATTCAGTACTTC	CASSQWDSLKNIQYF
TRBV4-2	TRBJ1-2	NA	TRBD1	TGTGCCAGCAGCCCCCAGAGAACCGGGACAGGGGGGTCGGGTGGCTACACCTTC	CASSPQRTGTGGSGGYTF
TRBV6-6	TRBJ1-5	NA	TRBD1	TGTGCCAGCAGTCCGGTCGAAGGACAGGGGGCGAGTCAGCCCCAGCATTTT	CASSPVEGQGASQPQHF
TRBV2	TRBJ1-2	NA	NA	TGTGCCAGCAGTGAAAGACAGACCTATGGCTACACCTTC	CASSERQTYGYTF
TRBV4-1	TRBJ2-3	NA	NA	TGCGCCAGCAGCCAAGGGGGGGTTGCAGATACGCAGTATTTT	CASSQGGVADTQYF
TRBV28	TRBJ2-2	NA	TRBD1	TGTGCCACCAGACAGGGGGTGAACGGGGAGCTGTTTTTT	CATRQGVNGELFF
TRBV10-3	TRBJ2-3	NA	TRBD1	TGTGCCATCAGTAACCGGGACAGGGGGGTTCCCACAGATACGCAGTATTTT	CAISNRDRGVPTDTQYF
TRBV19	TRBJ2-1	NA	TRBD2	TGTGCCAGTAGTATCACGGGGGGGCCTCATGAGCAGTTCTTC	CASSITGGPHEQFF
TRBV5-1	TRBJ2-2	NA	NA	TGCGCCAGTAATATGGACTATTGGAAGTCCGGGGAGCTGTTTTTT	CASNMDYWKSGELFF
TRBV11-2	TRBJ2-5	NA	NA	TGTGCCAGCAGCCCACAGGTTTCGACCCAGTACTTC	CASSPQVSTQYF
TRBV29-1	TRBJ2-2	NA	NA	TGCAGCGTTTCAGGGACACGGAACACCGGGGAGCTGTTTTTT	CSVSGTRNTGELFF
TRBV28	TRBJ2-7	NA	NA	TGTGCCAGCAGATTAGGGGGGGATTACGAGCAGTACTTC	CASRLGGDYEQYF
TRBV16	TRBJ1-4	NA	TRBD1	TGTGCCAGCAGCCAGTTGACAGGGAAGGAAAAACTGTTTTTT	CASSQLTGKEKLFF
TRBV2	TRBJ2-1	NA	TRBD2	TGTGCCAGCGGGGGGGATGAGCAGTTCTTC	CASGGDEQFF
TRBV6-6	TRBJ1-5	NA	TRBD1	TGTGCCAGCATCGGACAGGGGAATCAGCCCCAGCATTTT	CASIGQGNQPQHF
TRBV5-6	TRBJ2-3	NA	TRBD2	TGTGCCAGCAGGCGTCTAGCGGGGTCGGATACGCAGTATTTT	CASRRLAGSDTQYF
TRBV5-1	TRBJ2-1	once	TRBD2	TGCGCCAGCACCCCGACCCGACTAGCGCCTTACAATGAGCAGTTCTTC	CASTPTRLAPYNEQFF
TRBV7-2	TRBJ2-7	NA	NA	TGTGCCAGCAGCCCCGTCGGGGGGCGATTTACCTACGAGCAGTACTTC	CASSPVGGRFTYEQYF
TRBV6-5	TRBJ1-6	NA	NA	TGTGCCAGCAGGGGGCGGATTAATTCACCCCTCCACTTT	CASRGRINSPLHF
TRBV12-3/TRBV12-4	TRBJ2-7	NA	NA	TGTGCCAGCAGTAGACAACTCTACGAGCAGTACTTC	CASSRQLYEQYF
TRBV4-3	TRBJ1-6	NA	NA	TGCGCCAGCAGCCAAGATAATTCGGCGGGATGGAATTCACCCCTCCACTTT	CASSQDNSAGWNSPLHF
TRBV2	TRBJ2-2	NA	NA	TGTGCCAGCAGTGTAGCGGCAACGAACACCGGGGAGCTGTTTTTT	CASSVAATNTGELFF
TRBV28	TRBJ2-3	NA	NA	TGTGCCAGCAGTTCCCCCTCGGGGAGCACAGATACGCAGTATTTT	CASSSPSGSTDTQYF
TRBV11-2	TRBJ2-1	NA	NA	TGTGCCAGCAGCATAAAGGGACTTCGTGGCGATGAGCAGTTCTTC	CASSIKGLRGDEQFF
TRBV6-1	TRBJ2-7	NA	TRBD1	TGTGCCAGCAGTGAATGGGGACAGGAGGCTTACTACGAGCAGTACTTC	CASSEWGQEAYYEQYF
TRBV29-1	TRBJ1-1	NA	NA	TGCAGCGTTGAAGATCTGGTCAGGGGGAACACTGAAGCTTTCTTT	CSVEDLVRGNTEAFF
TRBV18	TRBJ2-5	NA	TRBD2	TGTGCCAGCTGCCCGGGACTAGCGGGGACGAGCCAAGAGACCCAGTACTTC	CASCPGLAGTSQETQYF
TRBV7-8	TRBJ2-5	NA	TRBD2	TGTGCCAGCAGCCAAAGGGCGGGTAGCGGGGGGTTGGAGACCCAGTACTTC	CASSQRAGSGGLETQYF
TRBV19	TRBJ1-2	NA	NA	TGTGCCAGCCGCCCCTTTGGGGGCGCCAACTATGGCTACACCTTC	CASRPFGGANYGYTF
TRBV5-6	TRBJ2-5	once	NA	TGTGCCAGCAGCTTGGTTGAGGTTGAGACCCAGTACTTC	CASSLVEVETQYF
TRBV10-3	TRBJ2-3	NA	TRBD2	TGTGCCACCAGTAGGGAAGGTAGCGGGGGGGTTAATACGCAGTATTTT	CATSREGSGGVNTQYF
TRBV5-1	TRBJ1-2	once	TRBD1	TGCGCCAGCAGCCCCACTAGGGACAGGGGCATTGGCTACACCTTC	CASSPTRDRGIGYTF
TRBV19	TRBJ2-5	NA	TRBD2	TGTGCCAGTACCTCGACTAGCGGGGCCAACCAAGAGACCCAGTACTTC	CASTSTSGANQETQYF
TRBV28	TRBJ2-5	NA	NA	TGTGCCAGCAGTTCCCGGACAGCGAGGTACCAAGAGACCCAGTACTTC	CASSSRTARYQETQYF
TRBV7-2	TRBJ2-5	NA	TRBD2	TGTGCCAGCAGCTTTTCGACTAGCGGAGAGACCCAGTACTTC	CASSFSTSGETQYF
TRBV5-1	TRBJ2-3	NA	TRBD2	TGCGCCAGCAGCCTACGACTCCTAGCGGGGGACACAGATACGCAGTATTTT	CASSLRLLAGDTDTQYF
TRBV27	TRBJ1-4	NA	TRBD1	TGTGCCAGCAGTCGAGTCGGACAGGGGGAAGAAAAACTGTTTTTT	CASSRVGQGEEKLFF